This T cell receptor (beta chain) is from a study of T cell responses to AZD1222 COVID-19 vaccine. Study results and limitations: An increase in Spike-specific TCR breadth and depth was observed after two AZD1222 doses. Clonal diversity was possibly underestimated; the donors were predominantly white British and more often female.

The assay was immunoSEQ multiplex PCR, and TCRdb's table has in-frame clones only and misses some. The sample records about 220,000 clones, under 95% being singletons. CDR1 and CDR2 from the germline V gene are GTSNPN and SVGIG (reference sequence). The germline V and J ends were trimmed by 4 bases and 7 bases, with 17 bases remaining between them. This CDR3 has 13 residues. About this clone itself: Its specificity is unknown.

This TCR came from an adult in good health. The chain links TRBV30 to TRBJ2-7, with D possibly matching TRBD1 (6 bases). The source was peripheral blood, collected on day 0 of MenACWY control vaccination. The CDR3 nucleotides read TGTGCCTGGACCCCCCACAGGGATGATGAGCAGTACTTC. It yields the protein CAWTPHRDDEQYF.